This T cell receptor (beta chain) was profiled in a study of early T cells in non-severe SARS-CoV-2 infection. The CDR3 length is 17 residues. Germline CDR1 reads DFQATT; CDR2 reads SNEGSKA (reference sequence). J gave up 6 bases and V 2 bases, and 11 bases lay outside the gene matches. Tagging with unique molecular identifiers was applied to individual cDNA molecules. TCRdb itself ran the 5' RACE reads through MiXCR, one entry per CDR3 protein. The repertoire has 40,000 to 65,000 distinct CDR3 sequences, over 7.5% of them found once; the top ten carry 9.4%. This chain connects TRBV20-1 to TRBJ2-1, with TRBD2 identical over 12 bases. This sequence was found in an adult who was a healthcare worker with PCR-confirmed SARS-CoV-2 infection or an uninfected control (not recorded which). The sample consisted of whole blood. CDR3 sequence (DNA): TGCAGTGCTAGAAGGCTAGCGGGGGGGCGGAGCTGCAATGAGCAGTTCTTC. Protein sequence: CSARRLAGGRSCNEQFF.